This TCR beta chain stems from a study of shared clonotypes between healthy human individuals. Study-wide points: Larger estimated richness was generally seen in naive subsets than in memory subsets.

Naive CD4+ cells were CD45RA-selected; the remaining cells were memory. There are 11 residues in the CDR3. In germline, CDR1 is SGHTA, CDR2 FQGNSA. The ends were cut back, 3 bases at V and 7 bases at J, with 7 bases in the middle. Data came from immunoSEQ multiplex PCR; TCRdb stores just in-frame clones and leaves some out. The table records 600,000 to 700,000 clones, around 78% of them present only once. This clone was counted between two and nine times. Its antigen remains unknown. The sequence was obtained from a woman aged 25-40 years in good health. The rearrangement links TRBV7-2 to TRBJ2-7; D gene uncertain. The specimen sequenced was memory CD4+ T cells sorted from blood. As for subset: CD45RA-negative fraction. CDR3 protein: CASSFKLEQYF. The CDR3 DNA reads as TGTGCCAGCAGCTTTAAACTAGAGCAGTACTTC.